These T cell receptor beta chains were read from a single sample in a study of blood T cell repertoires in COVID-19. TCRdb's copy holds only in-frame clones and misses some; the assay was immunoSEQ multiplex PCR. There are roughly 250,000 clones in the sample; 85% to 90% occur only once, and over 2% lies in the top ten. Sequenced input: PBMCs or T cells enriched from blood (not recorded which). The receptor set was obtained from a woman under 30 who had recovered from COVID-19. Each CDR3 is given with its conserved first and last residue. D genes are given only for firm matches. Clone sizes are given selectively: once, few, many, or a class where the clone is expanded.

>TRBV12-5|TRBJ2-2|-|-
TGTGCTAGTGGTTTGGTACTATTAGGGAGTGGCACCGGGGAGCTGTTTTTT
CASGLVLLGSGTGELFF
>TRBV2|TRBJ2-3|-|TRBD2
TGTGCCAGCAGTCGGGACGGGGGGGCCGTAGATACGCAGTATTTT
CASSRDGGAVDTQYF
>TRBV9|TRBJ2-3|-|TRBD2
TGTGCCAGCAGCTCCGGGACTAGCCCAGATACGCAGTATTTT
CASSSGTSPDTQYF
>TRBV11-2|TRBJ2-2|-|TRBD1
TGTGCCAGCAGCTCCGGACAGGGGGCGGGCGGGGAGCTGTTTTTT
CASSSGQGAGGELFF
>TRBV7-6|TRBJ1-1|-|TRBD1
TGTGCCAGCAGCCTCGGACAGGGGGACACTGAAGCTTTCTTT
CASSLGQGDTEAFF
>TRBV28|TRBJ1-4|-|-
TGTGCCAGCAGCTCTTATGGGGCTCTCATTAATGAAAAACTGTTTTTT
CASSSYGALINEKLFF
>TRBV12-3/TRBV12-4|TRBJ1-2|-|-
TGTGCCAGCAGTCCCCGACACGGCTATGGCTACACCTTC
CASSPRHGYGYTF
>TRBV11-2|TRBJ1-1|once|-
TGTGCCAGCAGCTTATACTCCAGGGGCACTGAAGCTTTCTTT
CASSLYSRGTEAFF
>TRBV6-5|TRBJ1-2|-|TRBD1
TGTGCCAGCAAGAGGACAGGTGCTTACAACTATGGCTACACCTTC
CASKRTGAYNYGYTF
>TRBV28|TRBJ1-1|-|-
TGTGCCAGCAGTTTAAGTCTGGGTGGAGGAGCTTTCTTT
CASSLSLGGGAFF
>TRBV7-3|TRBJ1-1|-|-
TGTGCCAGCAGCTTAAAAGGGGACACTGAAGCTTTCTTT
CASSLKGDTEAFF
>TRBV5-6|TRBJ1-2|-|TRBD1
TGTGCCAGCAGCTTGTATCTAGGACAGGGGGACGGCTACACCTTC
CASSLYLGQGDGYTF
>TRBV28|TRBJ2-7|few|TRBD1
TGTGCCAGCAGTCGGACAGGGGCCTACGAGCAGTACTTC
CASSRTGAYEQYF
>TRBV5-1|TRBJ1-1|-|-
TGCGCCAGCAGCCAGACGGGGGGACTTACTGAAGCTTTCTTT
CASSQTGGLTEAFF
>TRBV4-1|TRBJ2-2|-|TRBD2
TGCGCCAGCAGTCCGGTGGGGGGGACCAACACCGGGGAGCTGTTTTTT
CASSPVGGTNTGELFF
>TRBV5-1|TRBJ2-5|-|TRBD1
TGCGCCAGCAGCTTACAGACAGGGAGAGAGACCCAGTACTTC
CASSLQTGRETQYF
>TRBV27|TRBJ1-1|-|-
TGTGCCAGCAGTGCCGCAGGGAACCAGAACACTGAAGCTTTCTTT
CASSAAGNQNTEAFF
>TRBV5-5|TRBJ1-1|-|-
TGTGCCAGCAGCTTGCCAGGAGGCACTGAAGCTTTCTTT
CASSLPGGTEAFF
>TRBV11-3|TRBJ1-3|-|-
TGTGCCAGCAGCCCCCCCGGGCGGGGGCCGGAAAACACCATATATTTT
CASSPPGRGPENTIYF
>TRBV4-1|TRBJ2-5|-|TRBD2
TGCGCCAGCAGCGGCCCGGGACTAGCGGGGGAGTACCAAGAGACCCAGTACTTC
CASSGPGLAGEYQETQYF
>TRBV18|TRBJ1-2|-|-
TGTGCCAGCTCACCGGCAGGGCGCTATGGCTACACCTTC
CASSPAGRYGYTF
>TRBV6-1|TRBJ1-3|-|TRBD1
TGTGCCAGCAGTGAACTAGGGGGCTACTCTGGAAACACCATATATTTT
CASSELGGYSGNTIYF
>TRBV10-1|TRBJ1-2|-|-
TGCGCCAGCAGTGGGGCAGAAGGCTACACCTTC
CASSGAEGYTF
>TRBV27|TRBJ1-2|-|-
TGTGCCAGCAGTAACAGAGGGTATGACTATGGCTACACCTTC
CASSNRGYDYGYTF
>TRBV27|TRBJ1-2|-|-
TGTGCCAGCGGACCTACGGACAGTCTCACATCAGGCTACACCTTC
CASGPTDSLTSGYTF
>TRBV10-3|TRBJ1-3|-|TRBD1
TGTGCCGATACGCAGGGGGAAAGTGGAAACACCATATATTTT
CADTQGESGNTIYF
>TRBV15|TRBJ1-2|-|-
TGTGCCACCAGTCAGGGTAGTAGCTATGGCTACACCTTC
CATSQGSSYGYTF
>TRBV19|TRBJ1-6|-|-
TGTGCCAGTAGTATGTCTGCCCAGGGCGTCTATAATTCACCCCTCCACTTT
CASSMSAQGVYNSPLHF
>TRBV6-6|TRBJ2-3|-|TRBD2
TGTGCCAGCAGTATATGGACTAGCGGGGTGGTAGATACGCAGTATTTT
CASSIWTSGVVDTQYF
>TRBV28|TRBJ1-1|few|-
TGTGCCAGCAGTTTCGCAGGTACCACTGAAGCTTTCTTT
CASSFAGTTEAFF
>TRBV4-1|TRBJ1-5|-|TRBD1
TGCGCCAGCAGCCAAGAGGGACAGGATGATCAGCCCCAGCATTTT
CASSQEGQDDQPQHF
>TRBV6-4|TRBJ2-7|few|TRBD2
TGTGCCAGCAGTGACCGGGCGACTAGCGGATCCTACGAGCAGTACTTC
CASSDRATSGSYEQYF
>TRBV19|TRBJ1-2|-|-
TGTGCCAGTCGCGCAGGAGGCGCTAACTATGGCTACACCTTC
CASRAGGANYGYTF